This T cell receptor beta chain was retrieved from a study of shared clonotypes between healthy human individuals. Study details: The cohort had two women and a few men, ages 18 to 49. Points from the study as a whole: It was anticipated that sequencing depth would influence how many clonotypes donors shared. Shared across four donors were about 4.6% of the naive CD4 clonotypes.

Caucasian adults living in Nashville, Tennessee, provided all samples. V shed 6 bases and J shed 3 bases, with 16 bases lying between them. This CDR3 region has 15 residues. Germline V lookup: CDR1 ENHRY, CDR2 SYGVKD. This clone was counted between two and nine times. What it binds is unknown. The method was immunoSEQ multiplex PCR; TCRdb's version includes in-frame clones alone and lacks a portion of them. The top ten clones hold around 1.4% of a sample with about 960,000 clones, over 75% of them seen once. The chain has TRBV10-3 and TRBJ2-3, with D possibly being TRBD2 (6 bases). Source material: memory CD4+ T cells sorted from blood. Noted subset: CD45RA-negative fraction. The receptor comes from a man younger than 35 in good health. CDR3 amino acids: CAISLSGGETDTQYF. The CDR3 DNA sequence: TGTGCCATCAGCCTCTCGGGCGGGGAGACAGATACGCAGTATTTT.